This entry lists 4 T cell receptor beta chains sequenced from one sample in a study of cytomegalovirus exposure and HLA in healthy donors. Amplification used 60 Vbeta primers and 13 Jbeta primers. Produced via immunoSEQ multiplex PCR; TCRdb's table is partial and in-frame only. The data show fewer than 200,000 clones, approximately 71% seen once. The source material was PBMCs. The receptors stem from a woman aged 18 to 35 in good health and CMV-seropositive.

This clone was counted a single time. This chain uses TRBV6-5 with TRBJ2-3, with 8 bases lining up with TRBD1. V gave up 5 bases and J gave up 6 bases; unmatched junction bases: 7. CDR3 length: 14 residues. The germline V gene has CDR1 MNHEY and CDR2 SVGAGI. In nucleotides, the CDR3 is TGTGCCAGCAGTCGCAGACAGGGGCTTGATACGCAGTATTTT. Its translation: CASSRRQGLDTQYF.

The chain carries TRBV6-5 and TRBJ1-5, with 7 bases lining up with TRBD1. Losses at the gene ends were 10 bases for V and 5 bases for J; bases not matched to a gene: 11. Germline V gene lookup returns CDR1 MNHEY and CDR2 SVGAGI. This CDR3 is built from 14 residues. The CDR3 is CATKNRQGHQPQHF. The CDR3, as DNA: TGTGCCACAAAGAACAGACAGGGCCATCAGCCCCAGCATTTT.

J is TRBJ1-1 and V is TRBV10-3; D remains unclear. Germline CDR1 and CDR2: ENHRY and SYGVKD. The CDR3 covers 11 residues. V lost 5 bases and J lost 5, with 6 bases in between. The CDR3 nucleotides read TGTGCCATCAGTCACCGGACTGAAGCTTTCTTT. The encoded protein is CAISHRTEAFF.

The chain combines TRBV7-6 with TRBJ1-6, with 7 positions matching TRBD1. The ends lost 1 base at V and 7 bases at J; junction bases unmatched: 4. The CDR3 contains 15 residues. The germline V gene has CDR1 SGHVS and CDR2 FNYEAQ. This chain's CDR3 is CASSLGGRGNSPLHF. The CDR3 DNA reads TGTGCCAGCAGCTTAGGTGGCAGGGGGAATTCACCCCTCCACTTT.